Each of the 13 T cell receptor beta chains below was sequenced from the same sample in a study of neurological immune-mediated disorders. TCRdb re-called the 5' RACE reads through MiXCR, storing one row per CDR3 protein. The sample has about 80,000 distinct CDR3 sequences, 9.4% seen once. Source material: PBMCs. These receptors came from a man aged 50 or older in good health.

This clonotype was seen ten or more times. The V and J genes are TRBV7-2 and TRBJ2-1, with 8 nucleotides matching TRBD2. Germline CDR1 and CDR2: SGHTA and FQGNSA. The V gene end was trimmed by 3 bases and the J gene end by 4 bases; junction bases not matched to a gene: 2. The CDR3 has 14 amino acids. The CDR3 DNA sequence: TGTGCCAGCAGCTTGGGACTAGAGTACAATGAGCAGTTCTTC. Translation gives CASSLGLEYNEQFF. The whole variable domain, filled in from reference TRBV7-2 and TRBJ2-1, reads GAGVSQSPSNKVTEKGKDVELRCDPISGHTALYWYRQSLGQGLEFLIYFQGNSAPDKSGLPSDRFSAERTGGSVSTLTIQRTQQEDSAVYLCASSLGLEYNEQFFGPGTRLTVL.

This clonotype has a count of ten or more. The gene calls are TRBV6-5 and TRBJ1-4; no reliable D call. Trimming cost V 0 bases and J 1 base, with 6 bases left between them. The CDR3 has 15 amino acids. In germline, CDR1 is MNHEY, CDR2 SVGAGI. CDR3 bases: TGTGCCAGCAGTTACTCAAGGTTAACTAATGAAAAACTGTTTTTT. Translation: CASSYSRLTNEKLFF.

This clonotype was picked up many times. V usage is TRBV29-1 and J usage is TRBJ2-5, with D possibly being TRBD2 (5 bases). V was pared by 5 bases and J by 1 base, with 11 bases between. CDR1 SQVTM and CDR2 ANQGSEA come from the germline V gene. This CDR3 has 13 amino acids. In DNA form, the CDR3 reads TGCAGCGTTCGTCGGGGTGGCCAAGAGACCCAGTACTTC. This sequence encodes CSVRRGGQETQYF.

A word on this clonotype: Possible read error: a much larger clone is one base away. The CDR3 spells CASSANRLGTGELFF. The CDR3 DNA reads TGTGCCAGCAGTGCCAACAGACTAGGCACCGGGGAGCTGTTTTTT. The chain uses TRBV25-1 and TRBJ2-2; D possibly corresponds to TRBD2 (6 bases). V was trimmed by 4 bases and J by 4 bases, leaving 13 bases between them. The germline gives CDR1 MGHDK, CDR2 SYGVNS. This CDR3 is 15 amino acids long.

There are many counts of this clonotype. The chain carries TRBV7-2 and TRBJ2-7; the D is unclear. Trimming removed 5 bases at V and 7 bases at J, with 15 bases between. The CDR3 loop spans 13 amino acids. Germline CDR1 reads SGHTA; CDR2 reads FQGNSA. In DNA form, the CDR3 reads TGTGCCAGCAGCCGCTTAGCCGGTGGGGAGCAGTACTTC. Translation: CASSRLAGGEQYF.

Regarding this clonotype: Being one base from a much bigger clone, this may be a read error. The J gene is TRBJ2-3, the V gene TRBV10-3, with D tentatively TRBD2 (6 bases). CDR1 is ENHRY, CDR2 SYGVKD, per germline. V shed 0 bases and J shed 2 bases, with 9 bases lying between them. This CDR3 contains 15 residues. The CDR3 region is CAISESRGPTDTQYF. CDR3 DNA sequence: TGTGCCATCAGTGAGTCGCGGGGACCCACAGATACGCAGTATTTT.

This clonotype was seen repeatedly, ten times or more. The chain joins TRBV7-8 to TRBJ1-5; TRBD1 matches 9 bases. The germline gives CDR1 SGHVS, CDR2 FQNEAQ. CDR3 length: 16 residues. V lost 5 bases and J lost 3; bases outside the gene matches: 8. The CDR3 sequence is CASSEHRDRANQPQHF. In DNA, the CDR3 is TGTGCCAGCAGCGAACACCGGGACAGGGCCAATCAGCCCCAGCATTTT.

The sample holds many counts of this clonotype. The chain is built from TRBV20-1 and TRBJ2-6; either TRBD1 or TRBD2 may supply D (6 bases each). The V end lost 0 bases, the J end lost 2 bases, and 8 bases lay between the germline ends. The CDR3 extends over 15 amino acids. Per the germline V gene, CDR1 is DFQATT and CDR2 is SNEGSKA (reference sequence). CDR3 region: CSARDRGPGANVLTF. The CDR3 bases are TGCAGTGCTAGAGATCGGGGGCCTGGGGCCAACGTCCTGACTTTC.

This clonotype has just a few counts. V usage is TRBV5-5 and J usage is TRBJ2-2; 8 nucleotides match TRBD2. This CDR3 spans 14 amino acids. Germline assignment: CDR1 SGHKS and CDR2 YYEKEE (reference sequence). The junction had 1 base not matched to a gene; V was cut back by 1 base and J by 5 bases. CDR3 bases: TGTGCCAGCAGCTTGACGGGGGGGACCGGGGAGCTGTTTTTT. It specifies CASSLTGGTGELFF.

This clonotype was seen at least ten times. The rearrangement joins TRBV5-8 to TRBJ2-7; tentatively, D is TRBD1 (5 bases). The CDR3 has 17 amino acids. V lost 0 bases and J 0 bases, leaving 16 bases between the germline ends. Germline V gene data show CDR1 as SGHTS and CDR2 as YDEGEE. The CDR3 sequence is CASSLGDGAKPSYEQYF. The CDR3 DNA is TGTGCCAGCAGCTTGGGCGATGGGGCGAAACCCTCCTACGAGCAGTACTTC.

This clonotype was recorded at least ten times. V gene TRBV2 combines with J gene TRBJ2-7; D remains unclear. This CDR3 is 15 amino acids long. Looked up from germline, CDR1 is SNHLY and CDR2 is FYNNEI. The V gene lost 2 bases and the J gene lost 6 bases, with 17 bases spanning the gap. As DNA, the CDR3 is TGTGCCAGCAGTGAACTTGGCGGACGGGTGGGCGAGCAGTACTTC. It yields the protein CASSELGGRVGEQYF.

The V call is TRBV28, the J call TRBJ1-2, with 8 bases matching TRBD1. The ends lost 7 bases at V and 4 bases at J; junction bases unmatched: 17. Germline lookup yields CDR1 MDHEN and CDR2 SYDVKM. The CDR3 has 17 amino acids. DNA of the CDR3: TGTGCCAGCAAAACGACTTCAGGGGGCTTGACTGGCTATGGCTACACCTTC. This gives the protein CASKTTSGGLTGYGYTF.

This clonotype was recorded at least ten times. This chain links TRBV12-3 or TRBV12-4 with TRBJ1-4; perhaps TRBD1 as D (5 bases). The CDR3 sequence is 13 residues long. Trimming removed 6 bases at V and 7 bases at J, with 12 bases between. In DNA, the CDR3 is TGTGCCAGCAGCCGGGGGAATGGTGAAAAACTGTTTTTT. Residues: CASSRGNGEKLFF.